These 16 T cell receptor beta chains were all obtained from the same sample, sequenced in a study of T cell responses to AZD1222 COVID-19 vaccine. The table came from immunoSEQ multiplex PCR; TCRdb's copy has only in-frame clones and leaves some out. Of 120,000 or so clones detected, around nine tenths appear once; the ten largest clones hold roughly 10%. Sample: peripheral blood, taken on day 0 of MenACWY control vaccination. The receptors come from an adult in good health.

The chain has TRBV6-5 and TRBJ1-1; 9 positions match TRBD1. The CDR3 sequence is 14 residues long. Germline V gives CDR1 MNHEY, CDR2 SVGAGI. Germline trimming cut 5 bases from V and 4 bases from J; bases unmatched to any gene: 5. In DNA, the CDR3 is TGTGCCAGCAGTATACAGGGGGCTAGCACTGAAGCTTTCTTT. It yields the protein CASSIQGASTEAFF.

This chain uses TRBV5-1 with TRBJ2-7; 8 nucleotides agree with TRBD2. From germline, CDR1 is SGHRS and CDR2 YFSETQ. The ends lost 0 bases at V and 7 bases at J; junction bases unmatched: 9. This CDR3 has 15 amino acids. CDR3 DNA sequence: TGCGCCAGCAGCTTGGTAGCGGGGATGAGTGGTGAGCAGTACTTC. Protein sequence: CASSLVAGMSGEQYF.

The chain couples TRBV5-1 to TRBJ2-3, with D unresolved. The CDR3 is 15 amino acids. Trimming left V 5 bases short and J 0 bases short, with 13 bases between. Looked up from germline, CDR1 is SGHRS and CDR2 is YFSETQ. CDR3 DNA: TGCGCCAGCAGATCCAACAGCAGGAGCACAGATACGCAGTATTTT. Protein product: CASRSNSRSTDTQYF.

The rearrangement joins TRBV19 to TRBJ1-6; D gene ambiguous. Germline CDR1 and CDR2: LNHDA and SQIVND (reference sequence). V was pared by 4 bases and J by 17 bases, with 18 bases between. The CDR3 contains 13 residues. The CDR3 loop is CASSTQPHLQFHF. CDR3 in DNA: TGTGCCAGTAGTACCCAACCACACCTCCAATTCCACTTT.

The chain recombines TRBV18 with TRBJ1-2, with TRBD1 matching over 8 bases. The CDR3 is made up of 14 amino acids. Germline V gene lookup returns CDR1 KGHSH and CDR2 LQKENI. After removal of 6 bases from V and 7 bases from J, the junction contained 10 bases not matched to a gene. For the CDR3, the DNA is TGTGCCAGCTCCCCGGACAGGGCAGGAGCTGGCTACACCTTC. As protein: CASSPDRAGAGYTF.

This chain connects TRBV6-5 to TRBJ1-1, with 7 positions matching TRBD1. The CDR3 length is 15 residues. Germline assignment: CDR1 MNHEY and CDR2 SVGAGI. V shed 4 bases and J 5 bases; nucleotides not matched to a gene: 10. This CDR3 reads CASSSPGQIWTEAFF. In DNA, the CDR3 is TGTGCCAGCAGTTCCCCGGGACAGATCTGGACTGAAGCTTTCTTT.

V gene TRBV7-9 combines with J gene TRBJ2-2; TRBD1 agrees at 10 bases. Germline CDR1 and CDR2: SEHNR and FQNEAQ (reference sequence). CDR3 length equals 14 residues. V gave up 6 bases and J gave up 6 bases; unmatched junction bases: 4. The CDR3 reads CASRPDRGPGELFF. As DNA, the CDR3 is TGTGCCAGCAGACCCGACAGGGGGCCCGGGGAGCTGTTTTTT.

This rearrangement joins TRBV3-1 (or the pseudogene TRBV3-2) to TRBJ2-7, with TRBD1 identical over 8 bases. The CDR3 contains 14 residues. Germline CDR1 reads LGHDT; CDR2 reads YNNKEL (reference sequence). V trimming: 6 bases; J trimming: 1 base; junction bases outside the gene matches: 5. CDR3 in DNA: TGTGCCAGCAGGCGGGACAGGACATCCTACGAGCAGTACTTC. This encodes CASRRDRTSYEQYF.

The rearrangement joins TRBV14 to TRBJ2-7, with 12 nucleotides matching TRBD2. The V gene's germline CDR1 is SGHDN and CDR2 FVKESK. The length of the CDR3 is 18 residues. The junction had 8 bases not matched to a gene; V was cut back by 1 base and J by 1 base. The CDR3 sequence is CASSQGLAGGPWSYEQYF. DNA for the CDR3: TGTGCCAGCAGCCAAGGGCTAGCGGGAGGGCCGTGGTCCTACGAGCAGTACTTC.

This clone was counted between two and nine times. V usage is TRBV24-1 and J usage is TRBJ1-1; 7 bases align to TRBD1. The CDR3 contains 19 residues. CDR1 is KGHDR and CDR2 is SFDVKD in the germline V gene. After removal of 3 bases from V and 3 bases from J, the junction contained 18 bases not matched to a gene. The DNA for the CDR3 is TGTGCCACCAGTGATCGGAGGCCTAGGGGGCGTCCGGACTACACTGAAGCTTTCTTT. Its protein is CATSDRRPRGRPDYTEAFF.

The CDR3 loop is CAIRLGGVGTEAFF. The CDR3 DNA reads TGTGCCATCAGGCTAGGGGGGGTGGGCACTGAAGCTTTCTTT. The J gene is TRBJ1-1, the V gene TRBV10-3; a possible D gene is TRBD1 (6 bases). V was pared by 6 bases and J by 4 bases, with 15 bases between. The germline V gene has CDR1 ENHRY and CDR2 SYGVKD. This CDR3 contains 14 residues.

The rearrangement joins TRBV25-1 to TRBJ1-3; D unclear. V was clipped by 1 base and J by 1 base, with 8 bases between them. The CDR3 runs 15 residues. The germline CDR1 and CDR2 sequences are MGHDK and SYGVNS. CDR3 amino acids: CASSESTVSGNTIYF. CDR3 in DNA: TGTGCCAGCAGTGAATCAACGGTTTCTGGAAACACCATATATTTT.

The chain has TRBV5-4 and TRBJ2-1; the D gene is possibly TRBD2 (6 bases). V lost 7 bases and J lost 10, with 27 bases in between. The CDR3 consists of 16 residues. The germline gives CDR1 SGHNT, CDR2 YYREEE (reference sequence). Written as DNA, the CDR3 is TGTGCCAGCGGGAATGCTAGCGTGACCCTTGGGGGGGAGCAGTTCTTC. Its protein is CASGNASVTLGGEQFF.

The chain carries TRBV7-2 and TRBJ2-1; TRBD2 agrees at 14 bases. Germline V CDR1 and CDR2: SGHTA, FQGNSA. With 1 base clipped from V and 9 bases from J, the junction kept 5 bases outside the gene matches. The CDR3 consists of 16 residues. For the CDR3, the DNA is TGTGCCAGCAGCTTAGGGGGGACTAGCGGGAGAACTGAGCAGTTCTTC. This codes for CASSLGGTSGRTEQFF.

V and J are TRBV28 and TRBJ1-2, with unresolved D. Germline values: CDR1 MDHEN, CDR2 SYDVKM. The CDR3 runs 11 residues. Trimming stripped 7 bases from V and 4 bases from J, with 7 bases between. CDR3 coding DNA: TGTGCCAGCAAGGGTGGCTATGGCTACACCTTC. As protein: CASKGGYGYTF.

The chain has TRBV10-3 and TRBJ2-7, with a possible D match to TRBD2 (5 bases). Between the trimmed V and J ends, which lost 4 bases and 2 bases, there was a span of 18 bases. The CDR3 runs to 16 residues. CDR1 is ENHRY, CDR2 SYGVKD, per germline. CDR3 sequence: CAISAVGEVLTYEQYF. The CDR3 DNA is TGTGCCATCAGTGCCGTGGGAGAGGTGTTGACCTACGAGCAGTACTTC.